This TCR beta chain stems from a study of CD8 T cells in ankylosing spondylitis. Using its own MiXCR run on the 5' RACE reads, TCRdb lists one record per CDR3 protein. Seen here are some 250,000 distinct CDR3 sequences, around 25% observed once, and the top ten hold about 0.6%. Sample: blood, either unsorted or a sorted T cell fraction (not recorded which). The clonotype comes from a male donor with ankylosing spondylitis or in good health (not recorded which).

The chain's CDR3 is CASSRTGAVNTEAFF. DNA of the CDR3: TGTGCCAGCAGCCGGACAGGGGCCGTGAACACTGAAGCTTTCTTT. The chain links TRBV12-3 or TRBV12-4 to TRBJ1-1, with TRBD1 matching 9 bases. The J segment lost 0 bases and the V segment lost 6 bases, leaving 5 bases of the junction unmatched. There are 15 residues in the CDR3.